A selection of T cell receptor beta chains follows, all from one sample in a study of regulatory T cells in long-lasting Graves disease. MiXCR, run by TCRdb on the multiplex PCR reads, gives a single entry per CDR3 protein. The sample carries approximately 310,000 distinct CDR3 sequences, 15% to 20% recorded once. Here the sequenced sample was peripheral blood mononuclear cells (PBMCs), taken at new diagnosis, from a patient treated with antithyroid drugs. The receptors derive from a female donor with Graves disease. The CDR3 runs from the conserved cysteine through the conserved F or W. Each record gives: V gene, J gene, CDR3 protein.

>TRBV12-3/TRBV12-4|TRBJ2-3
CASSPPHDTQYF
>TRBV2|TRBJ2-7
CASSTDRIYEQYF
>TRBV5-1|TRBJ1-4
CASRGRTDRGREKLFF
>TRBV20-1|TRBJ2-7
CSANQWGEGSYEQYF
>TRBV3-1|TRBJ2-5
CASSRQTSGSGETQYF
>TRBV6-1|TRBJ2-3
CASSDTTGTLDTQYF
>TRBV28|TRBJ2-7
CASSLTGRGEQYF
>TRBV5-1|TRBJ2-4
CASSDPASEDIQYF
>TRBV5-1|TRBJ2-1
CASSLQGNNEQFF
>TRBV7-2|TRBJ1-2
CASSSGTGHYGYTF
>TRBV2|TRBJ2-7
CASSIGTGVEQYF
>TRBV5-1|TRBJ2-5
CASSLAGHLETQYF